What follows are 7 T cell receptor beta chains derived from one specimen sequenced in a study of blood T cell repertoires in COVID-19. The table came from immunoSEQ multiplex PCR; TCRdb's copy has only in-frame clones and leaves some out. The sample contains about 74,000 clones, approximately 86% of which appear only once. The material sequenced was peripheral blood. Source of these receptors: a woman older than 75 with active or convalescent COVID-19.

The V and J genes are TRBV5-8 and TRBJ1-6; 7 bases match TRBD1. Trimming removed 4 bases from V and 5 bases from J; junction bases left unmatched: 6. In germline, CDR1 is SGHTS, CDR2 YDEGEE. There are 15 residues in the CDR3. DNA for the CDR3: TGTGCCAGCAGCCTCGGGACAGCCAATAATTCACCCCTCCACTTT. Amino acids: CASSLGTANNSPLHF.

Concerning this clone itself: One end of the junction varies from germline; a read error may be responsible. CDR3 nucleotide sequence: TGCGCCAGCACCTTGGGTGCTGCACTCTATGGCTACACCTTC. This sequence encodes CASTLGAALYGYTF. This sequence joins TRBV5-1 and TRBJ1-2, with D hard to call. Germline CDR1 is SGHRS and CDR2 is YFSETQ. CDR3 size: 14 residues.

The genes are TRBV6-6 and TRBJ2-3; 8 nucleotides agree with TRBD1. V was clipped by 6 bases and J by 2 bases; unmatched bases: 7. This CDR3 has 15 amino acids. The V gene's germline CDR1 is MNHNY and CDR2 SVGAGI (reference sequence). CDR3 loop: CASRRRGRNTDTQYF. In DNA form, the CDR3 reads TGTGCCAGCAGACGCAGGGGGCGGAACACAGATACGCAGTATTTT.

The J gene is TRBJ2-1, the V gene TRBV15; 8 bases map to TRBD1. The V and J ends lost 0 bases and 4 bases, in that order; junction bases with no gene match: 8. Germline-derived CDR1 and CDR2 are LNHNV and YYDKDF (reference sequence). The CDR3 runs 17 residues. CDR3 sequence: CATSRDFRTGKYNEQFF. In nucleotides, the CDR3 is TGTGCCACCAGCAGAGATTTCAGGACAGGGAAGTACAATGAGCAGTTCTTC.

The V and J genes are TRBV5-6 and TRBJ2-7; no clear D gene. The V gene's germline CDR1 is SGHDT and CDR2 YYEEEE. The CDR3 loop spans 13 amino acids. Trimming left V 0 bases short and J 3 bases short, with 7 bases between. The CDR3, as DNA: TGTGCCAGCAGCTTGGCCGAGATCTACGAGCAGTACTTC. Protein sequence: CASSLAEIYEQYF.

The genes are TRBV5-1 and TRBJ1-2, with 7 bases lining up with TRBD1. Trimming at V came to 0 bases and at J to 8 bases, leaving 10 bases not matched to a gene. Germline V lookup: CDR1 SGHRS, CDR2 YFSETQ. This CDR3 is built from 15 residues. In nucleotides, the CDR3 is TGCGCCAGCAGCTTGGCCGATTCGACAGGGAAGGGCTACACCTTC. The encoded protein is CASSLADSTGKGYTF.

This clone was detected only a few times. J is TRBJ1-2 and V is TRBV4-1, with unresolved D. V lost 1 base, J lost 1 base, and 7 bases lay in between. Germline V gene sequence: CDR1 MGHRA, CDR2 YSYEKL. The CDR3 has 14 amino acids. The CDR3: CASSQGHLNYGYTF. CDR3 bases: TGCGCCAGCAGCCAAGGACACCTTAACTATGGCTACACCTTC.